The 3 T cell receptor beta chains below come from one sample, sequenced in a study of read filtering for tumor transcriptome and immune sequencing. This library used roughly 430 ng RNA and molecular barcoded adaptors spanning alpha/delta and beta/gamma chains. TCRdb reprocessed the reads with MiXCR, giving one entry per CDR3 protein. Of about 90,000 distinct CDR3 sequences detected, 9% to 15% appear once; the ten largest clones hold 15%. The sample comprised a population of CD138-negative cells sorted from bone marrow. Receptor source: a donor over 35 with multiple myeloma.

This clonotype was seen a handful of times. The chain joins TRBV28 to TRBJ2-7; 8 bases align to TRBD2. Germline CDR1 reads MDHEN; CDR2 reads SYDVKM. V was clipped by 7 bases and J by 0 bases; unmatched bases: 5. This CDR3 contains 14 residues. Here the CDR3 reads CASTGGGLSYEQYF. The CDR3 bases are TGTGCCAGCACCGGGGGGGGGCTCTCCTACGAGCAGTACTTC.

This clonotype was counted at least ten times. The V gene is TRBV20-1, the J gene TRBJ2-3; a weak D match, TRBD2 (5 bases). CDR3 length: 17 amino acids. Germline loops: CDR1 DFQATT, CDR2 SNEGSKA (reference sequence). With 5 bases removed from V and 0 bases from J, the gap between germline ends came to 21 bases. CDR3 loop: CSASPGGLILSTDTQYF. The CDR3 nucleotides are TGCAGTGCTTCCCCCGGAGGACTTATATTAAGCACAGATACGCAGTATTTT.

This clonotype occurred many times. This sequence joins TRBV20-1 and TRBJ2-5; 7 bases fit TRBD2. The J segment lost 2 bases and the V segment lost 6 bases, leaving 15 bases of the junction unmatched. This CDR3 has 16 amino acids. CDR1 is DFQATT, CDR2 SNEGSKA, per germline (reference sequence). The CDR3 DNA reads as TGCAGTGCCCGCCGGGCGGCTAGCGGAGATCAAGAGACCCAGTACTTC. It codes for CSARRAASGDQETQYF.